This T cell receptor beta chain was captured in a study of blood T cell repertoires in COVID-19. Study overall: Sites in the United States, Italy and Spain provided acute and convalescent COVID-19 samples.

Under the authors' procedure: Cell counts per sample came from amplifying reference gene primers. Only in-frame clones appear in the TCRdb table, and some are missing; sequencing was by immunoSEQ multiplex PCR. V and J calls and clone size are as listed in that table; D and trimming were resolved from the DNA. The repertoire holds roughly 150,000 clones, with approximately 91% as singletons. V lost 5 bases and J lost 4; bases outside the gene matches: 10. Looked up from germline, CDR1 is SGHTA and CDR2 is FQGTGA. The CDR3 is 16 residues long. The chain carries TRBV7-3 and TRBJ2-5; 10 positions match TRBD2. The specimen was peripheral blood. This sequence originates from a woman in her 70s with acute or convalescent COVID-19. The CDR3 loop reads CASSPGVAGGVETQYF. The DNA of the CDR3 is TGTGCCAGCAGCCCCGGAGTAGCGGGGGGTGTAGAGACCCAGTACTTC.